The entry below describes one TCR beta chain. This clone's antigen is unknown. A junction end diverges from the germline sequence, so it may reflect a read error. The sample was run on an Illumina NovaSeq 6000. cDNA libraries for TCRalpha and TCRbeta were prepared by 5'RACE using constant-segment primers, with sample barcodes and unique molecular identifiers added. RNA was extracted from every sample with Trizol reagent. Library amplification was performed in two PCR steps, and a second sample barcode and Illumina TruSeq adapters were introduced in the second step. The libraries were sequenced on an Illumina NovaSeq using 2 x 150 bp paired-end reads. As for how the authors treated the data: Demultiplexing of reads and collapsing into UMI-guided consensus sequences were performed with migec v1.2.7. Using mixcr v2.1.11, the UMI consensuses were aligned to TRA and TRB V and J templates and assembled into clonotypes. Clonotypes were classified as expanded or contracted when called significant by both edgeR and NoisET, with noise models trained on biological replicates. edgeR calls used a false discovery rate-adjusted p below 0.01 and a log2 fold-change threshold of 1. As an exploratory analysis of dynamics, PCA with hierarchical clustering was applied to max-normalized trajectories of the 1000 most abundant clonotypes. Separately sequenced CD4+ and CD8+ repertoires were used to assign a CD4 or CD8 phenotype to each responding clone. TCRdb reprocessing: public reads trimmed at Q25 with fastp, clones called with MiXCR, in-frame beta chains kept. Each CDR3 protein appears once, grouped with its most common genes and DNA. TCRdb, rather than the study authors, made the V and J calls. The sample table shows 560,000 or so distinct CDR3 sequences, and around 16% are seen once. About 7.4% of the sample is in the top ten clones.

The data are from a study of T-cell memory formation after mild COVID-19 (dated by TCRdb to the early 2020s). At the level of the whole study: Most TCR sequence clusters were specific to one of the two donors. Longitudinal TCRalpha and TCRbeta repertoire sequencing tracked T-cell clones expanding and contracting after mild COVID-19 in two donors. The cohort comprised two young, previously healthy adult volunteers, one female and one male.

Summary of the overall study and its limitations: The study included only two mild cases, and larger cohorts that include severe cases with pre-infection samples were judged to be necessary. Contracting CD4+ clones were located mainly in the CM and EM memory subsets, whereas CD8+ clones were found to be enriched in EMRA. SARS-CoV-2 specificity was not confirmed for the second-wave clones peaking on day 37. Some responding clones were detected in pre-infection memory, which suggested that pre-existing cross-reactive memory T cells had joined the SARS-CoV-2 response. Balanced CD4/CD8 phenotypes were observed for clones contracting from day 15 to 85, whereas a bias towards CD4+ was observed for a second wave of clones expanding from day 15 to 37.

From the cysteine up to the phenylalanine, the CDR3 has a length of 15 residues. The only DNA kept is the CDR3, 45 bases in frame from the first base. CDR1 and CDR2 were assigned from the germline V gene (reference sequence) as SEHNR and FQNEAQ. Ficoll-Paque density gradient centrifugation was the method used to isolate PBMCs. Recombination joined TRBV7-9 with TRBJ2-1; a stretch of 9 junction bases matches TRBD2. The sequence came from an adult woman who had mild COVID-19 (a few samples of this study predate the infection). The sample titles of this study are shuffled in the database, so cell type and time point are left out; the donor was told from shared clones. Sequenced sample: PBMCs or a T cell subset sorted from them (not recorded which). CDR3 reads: CASSATSGPYNEQLF. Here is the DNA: TGTGCCAGCAGCGCGACTAGCGGTCCCTACAATGAGCAGTTATTC.